This TCR beta chain appears in the sequencing data of a study of blood T cell repertoires in COVID-19. Study overall: Collection of acute and convalescent COVID-19 samples took place in the United States, Italy and Spain.

This clone turned up a few times. Original analysis: Estimates of nucleated cell counts were drawn from the amplification of reference gene primers. The protocol was immunoSEQ multiplex PCR, while the TCRdb copy is restricted to in-frame clones and leaves out a portion. V and J calls and clone size are given by that table; D and trimming were obtained from the DNA. Here the sample spans tens of thousands of clones, roughly nine tenths being singletons. The CDR3 length is 13 residues. J lost 5 bases, V lost 5 bases, and 6 bases had no gene match. In germline, CDR1 is MNHEY, CDR2 SVGEGT. The TCR originated in a human donor in a cohort sampled during active COVID-19. The chain recombines TRBV6-2 or TRBV6-3 with TRBJ2-7, with TRBD1 matching over 7 bases. Source material: peripheral blood. The CDR3 protein is CASSDRDLHEQYF. The CDR3 DNA sequence: TGTGCCAGCAGTGACAGGGATCTCCACGAGCAGTACTTC.